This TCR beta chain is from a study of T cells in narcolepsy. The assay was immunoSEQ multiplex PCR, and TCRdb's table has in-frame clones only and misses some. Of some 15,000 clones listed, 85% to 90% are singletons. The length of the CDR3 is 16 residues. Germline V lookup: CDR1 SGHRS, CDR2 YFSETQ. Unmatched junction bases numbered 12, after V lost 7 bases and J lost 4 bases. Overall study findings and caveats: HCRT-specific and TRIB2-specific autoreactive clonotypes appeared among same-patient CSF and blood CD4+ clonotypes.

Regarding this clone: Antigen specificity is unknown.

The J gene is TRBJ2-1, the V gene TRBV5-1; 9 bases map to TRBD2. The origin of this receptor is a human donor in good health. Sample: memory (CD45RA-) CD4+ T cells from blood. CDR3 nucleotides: TGCGCCAGCCAGATAGGTCGACTAGCGGTTTACAATGAGCAGTTCTTC. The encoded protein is CASQIGRLAVYNEQFF.